This T cell receptor (beta chain) was sequenced for a study of cytomegalovirus exposure and HLA in healthy donors. The length of the CDR3 is 18 residues. After removal of 6 bases from V and 4 bases from J, the junction contained 12 bases not matched to a gene. CDR1 KGHSH and CDR2 LQKENI come from the germline V gene. Produced via immunoSEQ multiplex PCR; TCRdb's table is partial and in-frame only. Here the sample spans 150,000 to 160,000 clones, 65% to 90% being singletons. The sequence derives from a man between 18 and 29 years old in good health and CMV-seropositive. The rearrangement uses TRBV18 and TRBJ2-5, with 15 bases aligning to TRBD2. Sequenced sample: PBMCs. The CDR3 sequence: CASSRYSGLAGGPETQYF. CDR3 sequence (DNA): TGTGCCAGCTCGCGTTACTCCGGACTAGCGGGAGGGCCAGAGACCCAGTACTTC.